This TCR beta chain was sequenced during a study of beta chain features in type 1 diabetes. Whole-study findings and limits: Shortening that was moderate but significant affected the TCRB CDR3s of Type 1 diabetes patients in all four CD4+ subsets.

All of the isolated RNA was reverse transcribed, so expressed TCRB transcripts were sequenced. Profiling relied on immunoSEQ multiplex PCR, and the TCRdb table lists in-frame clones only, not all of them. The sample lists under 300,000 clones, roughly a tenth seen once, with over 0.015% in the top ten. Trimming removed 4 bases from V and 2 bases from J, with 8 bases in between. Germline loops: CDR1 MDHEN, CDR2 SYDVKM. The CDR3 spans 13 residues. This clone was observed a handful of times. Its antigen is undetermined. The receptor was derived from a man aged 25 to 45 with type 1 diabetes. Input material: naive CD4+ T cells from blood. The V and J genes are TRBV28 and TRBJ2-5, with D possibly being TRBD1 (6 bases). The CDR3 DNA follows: TGTGCCAGCAGTTGGGGGCCTCAAGAGACCCAGTACTTC. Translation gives CASSWGPQETQYF.